This T cell receptor (beta chain) derives from a study of blood T cell repertoires in COVID-19. Repertoires were generated with immunoSEQ multiplex PCR, while TCRdb's copy carries only in-frame clones and drops some. The sample lists some 330,000 clones; 86% were seen once. Germline V gene sequence: CDR1 LNHDA, CDR2 SQIVND (reference sequence). Trimming took 0 bases from V and 2 from J, leaving 13 bases between them. This CDR3 spans 16 amino acids. The TCR was taken from a man aged 30 to 39 who had recovered from COVID-19. Sequencing was performed on PBMCs or T cells enriched from blood (not recorded which). This chain links TRBV19 with TRBJ1-1, with TRBD1 as a possible D gene (6 bases). The CDR3 coding sequence is TGTGCCAGTAGTATAGATCCTAGGACAGCCAACACTGAAGCTTTCTTT. Protein sequence: CASSIDPRTANTEAFF. Together with reference TRBV19 and TRBJ1-1, the CDR3 gives the full variable domain: DGGITQSPKYLFRKEGQNVTLSCEQNLNHDAMYWYRQDPGQGLRLIYYSQIVNDFQKGDIAEGYSVSREKKESFPLTVTSAQKNPTAFYLCASSIDPRTANTEAFFGQGTRLTVV.